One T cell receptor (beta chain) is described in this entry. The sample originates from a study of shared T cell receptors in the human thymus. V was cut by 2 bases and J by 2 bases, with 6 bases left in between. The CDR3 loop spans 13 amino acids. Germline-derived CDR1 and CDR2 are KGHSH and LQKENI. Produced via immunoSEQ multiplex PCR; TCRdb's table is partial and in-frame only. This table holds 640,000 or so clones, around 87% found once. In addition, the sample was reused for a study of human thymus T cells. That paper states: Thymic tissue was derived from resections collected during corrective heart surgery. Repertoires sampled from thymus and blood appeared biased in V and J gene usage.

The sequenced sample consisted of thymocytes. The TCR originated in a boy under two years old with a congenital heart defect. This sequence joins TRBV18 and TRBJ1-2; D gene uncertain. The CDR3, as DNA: TGTGCCAGCTCACCATGGGAGAACTATGGCTACACCTTC. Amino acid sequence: CASSPWENYGYTF.